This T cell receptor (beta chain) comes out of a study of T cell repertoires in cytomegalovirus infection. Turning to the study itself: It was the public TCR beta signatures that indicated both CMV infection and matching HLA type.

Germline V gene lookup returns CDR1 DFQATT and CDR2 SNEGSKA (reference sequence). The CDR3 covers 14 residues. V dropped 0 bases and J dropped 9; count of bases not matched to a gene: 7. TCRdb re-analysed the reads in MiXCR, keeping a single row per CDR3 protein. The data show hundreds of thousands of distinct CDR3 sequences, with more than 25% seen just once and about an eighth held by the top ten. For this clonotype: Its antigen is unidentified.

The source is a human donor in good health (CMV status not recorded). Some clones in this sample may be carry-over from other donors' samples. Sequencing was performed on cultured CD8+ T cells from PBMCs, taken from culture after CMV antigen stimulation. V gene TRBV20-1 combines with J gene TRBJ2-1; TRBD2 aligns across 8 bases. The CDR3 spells CSARDRLAWGEQFF. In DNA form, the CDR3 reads TGCAGTGCTAGAGACCGACTAGCGTGGGGTGAGCAGTTCTTC.